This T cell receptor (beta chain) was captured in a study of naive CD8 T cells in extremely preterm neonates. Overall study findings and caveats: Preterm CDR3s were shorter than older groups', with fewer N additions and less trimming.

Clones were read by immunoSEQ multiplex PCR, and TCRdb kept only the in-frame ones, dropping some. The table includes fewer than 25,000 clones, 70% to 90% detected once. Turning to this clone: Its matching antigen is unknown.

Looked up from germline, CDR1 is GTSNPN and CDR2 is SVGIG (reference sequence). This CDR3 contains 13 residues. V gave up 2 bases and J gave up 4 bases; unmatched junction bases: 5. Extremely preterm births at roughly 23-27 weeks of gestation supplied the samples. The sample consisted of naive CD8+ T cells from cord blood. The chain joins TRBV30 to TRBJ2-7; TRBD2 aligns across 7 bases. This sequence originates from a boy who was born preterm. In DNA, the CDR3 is TGTGCCTGGAGTTTCGGGGGGAGGTACGAGCAGTACTTC. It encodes CAWSFGGRYEQYF.